The present entry profiles one T cell receptor beta chain with its context. This entry comes from a study of Tregs in tolerant kidney transplant recipients. Unstimulated regulatory T cells (CD4+CD25+CD127-), CD4+CD25- non-regulatory cells, CD4 and CD8 cells were FACS-sorted from thawed PBMCs. The CDR3 loop spans 16 amino acids. V was cut by 0 bases and J by 7 bases, with 15 bases left in between. In germline, CDR1 is MGHRA, CDR2 YSYEKL. TCRdb's table, derived via immunoSEQ multiplex PCR, lists solely in-frame clones and lacks some. This sample has 15,000 to 18,000 clones, with around nine tenths found just once.

The chain has TRBV4-1 and TRBJ2-2; no clear D gene. The origin of this receptor is a human donor in good health. The sequenced sample consisted of CD8+ T cells from blood. CDR3 sequence reads: CASSQEFSSYGGELFF. CDR3 nucleotides: TGCGCCAGCAGCCAAGAATTCAGTTCTTACGGCGGGGAGCTGTTTTTT.